Shown below are 21 T cell receptor beta chains from a single sample sequenced in a study of blood T cell repertoires in COVID-19. Profiling relied on immunoSEQ multiplex PCR, and the TCRdb table lists in-frame clones only, not all of them. The top ten hold 7% to 10% of the sample, which has roughly 32,000 clones, 65% to 90% seen once. Sequenced material: peripheral blood. The receptors were sampled from an elderly man with active COVID-19.

This chain joins TRBV19 and TRBJ1-5; 9 nucleotides match TRBD1. CDR3 length: 12 residues. The germline V gene encodes CDR1 LNHDA and CDR2 SQIVND (reference sequence). The V gene end was trimmed by 8 bases and the J gene end by 15 bases; junction bases not matched to a gene: 11. The CDR3 DNA reads as TGTGCCAGTGGGCCCGGGGACAGGGAACGGCATTTT. Translated, it gives CASGPGDRERHF.

The chain is built from TRBV27 and TRBJ1-4, with D possibly TRBD1 on 6 matching bases. The V end was cut by 6 bases, the J end by 6 bases, with 14 bases between. This CDR3 has 14 amino acids. Germline V gene sequence: CDR1 MNHEY, CDR2 SMNVEV (reference sequence). The CDR3 loop reads CASSNRVLDEKLFF. The CDR3 nucleotides read TGTGCCAGCAGCAACAGGGTTTTGGATGAAAAACTGTTTTTT.

The chain carries TRBV5-4 and TRBJ2-7; 10 bases agree with TRBD1. V shed 4 bases, J shed 1 base, and the junction held 5 bases outside the gene matches. In germline, CDR1 is SGHNT, CDR2 YYREEE (reference sequence). The CDR3 contains 15 residues. This chain's CDR3 is CASSIGQGVSYEQYF. The CDR3 DNA follows: TGTGCCAGCAGCATAGGACAGGGGGTTTCCTACGAGCAGTACTTC.

The chain couples TRBV5-6 to TRBJ1-4, with TRBD1 identical over 9 bases. The germline V gene encodes CDR1 SGHDT and CDR2 YYEEEE. The CDR3 is made up of 14 amino acids. The V and J ends lost 5 bases and 8 bases, in that order; junction bases with no gene match: 7. Here the CDR3 reads CASSRDRVEEKLFF. As DNA, the CDR3 is TGTGCCAGCAGTCGGGACAGGGTCGAGGAAAAACTGTTTTTT.

A single count supports this clone. The chain is built from TRBV7-2 and TRBJ2-3; a weak D match, TRBD2 (5 bases). Germline CDR1 reads SGHTA; CDR2 reads FQGNSA. The V end lost 1 base, the J end lost 0 bases, and 8 bases lay between the germline ends. This CDR3 spans 15 amino acids. This CDR3 is CASSLESGSTDTQYF. DNA for the CDR3: TGTGCCAGCAGCTTAGAGAGCGGAAGCACAGATACGCAGTATTTT.

The gene calls are TRBV19 and TRBJ2-3; tentative D call: TRBD1 (5 bases). Trimming took off 7 bases at V and 2 bases at J, with 16 bases between the two ends. CDR1 is LNHDA, CDR2 SQIVND, per germline (reference sequence). The CDR3 runs 15 residues. The CDR3 loop reads CASNEWGISTDTQYF. In DNA, the CDR3 is TGTGCCAGTAATGAGTGGGGCATATCCACAGATACGCAGTATTTT.

The chain combines TRBV11-3 with TRBJ2-5; D is possibly TRBD2 (6 bases). The CDR3 contains 14 residues. Trimming removed 5 bases at V and 0 bases at J, with 10 bases between. CDR1 SGHNT and CDR2 YENEEA come from the germline V gene. The CDR3 here is CASSPGGNQETQYF. In DNA form, the CDR3 reads TGTGCCAGCAGCCCTGGGGGGAACCAAGAGACCCAGTACTTC.

The rearrangement joins TRBV24-1 to TRBJ2-3; TRBD2 matches at 10 bases. CDR1 is KGHDR, CDR2 SFDVKD, per germline. V lost 4 bases and J lost 3; bases outside the gene matches: 6. This CDR3 contains 16 residues. The CDR3 nucleotides read TGTGCCACCAGTGACCCGACTAGCGGGCCTACAGATACGCAGTATTTT. Translation gives CATSDPTSGPTDTQYF.

V gene TRBV6-5 combines with J gene TRBJ1-5; no definite D call. Germline V gives CDR1 MNHEY, CDR2 SVGAGI. The CDR3 extends over 13 amino acids. The ends were cut back, 2 bases at V and 3 bases at J, with 5 bases in the middle. The DNA for the CDR3 is TGTGCCAGCAGTTACGAGTTCAATCAGCCCCAGCATTTT. This translates into CASSYEFNQPQHF.

The chain joins TRBV29-1 to TRBJ2-1; 11 bases fit TRBD2. The CDR3 totals 15 residues. Germline loops: CDR1 SQVTM, CDR2 ANQGSEA. Losses at the gene ends were 6 bases for V and 4 bases for J; bases not matched to a gene: 8. In nucleotides, the CDR3 is TGCAGCGTCGGAACTAGCGGGGGAGGTTACAATGAGCAGTTCTTC. This sequence encodes CSVGTSGGGYNEQFF.

The rearrangement joins TRBV3-1 (or the pseudogene TRBV3-2) to TRBJ2-1, with 9 bases lining up with TRBD1. After removal of 4 bases from V and 7 bases from J, the junction contained 14 bases not matched to a gene. The CDR3 is made up of 17 amino acids. Germline CDR1 LGHDT, CDR2 YNNKEL (reference sequence). CDR3 in amino acids: CASSLWAQDRGINEQFF. In DNA form, the CDR3 reads TGTGCCAGCAGCCTATGGGCCCAGGACAGGGGAATAAATGAGCAGTTCTTC.

In this sample, this clone turned up once. This chain uses TRBV20-1 with TRBJ2-1; 11 positions match TRBD2. Germline V gives CDR1 DFQATT, CDR2 SNEGSKA (reference sequence). V lost 7 bases and J lost 8; bases outside the gene matches: 1. The CDR3 consists of 11 residues. The CDR3 protein is CSGTSGHEQFF. The CDR3 DNA sequence: TGCAGTGGGACTAGCGGGCATGAGCAGTTCTTC.

CDR3 DNA sequence: TGTGCCAGCAGCCCCGGGGCGGGGAATCAGCCCCAGCATTTT. It yields the protein CASSPGAGNQPQHF. V and J are TRBV5-6 and TRBJ1-5, with D tentatively TRBD1 (5 bases). Trimming removed 4 bases from V and 4 bases from J, with 12 bases in between. The CDR3 is 14 amino acids. Germline CDR1 SGHDT, CDR2 YYEEEE.

Only one count was recorded for this clone. J is TRBJ1-1 and V is TRBV5-4; 10 positions match TRBD1. V gave up 4 bases and J gave up 5 bases; unmatched junction bases: 5. This CDR3 region has 14 residues. CDR1 is SGHNT and CDR2 is YYREEE in the germline V gene (reference sequence). The CDR3, as DNA: TGTGCCAGCAGCCAGGACAGGGGGACGACTGAAGCTTTCTTT. Its translation: CASSQDRGTTEAFF.

The V gene is TRBV4-2, the J gene TRBJ2-7; 9 nucleotides align to TRBD2. The CDR3 covers 18 residues. The junction had 13 bases not matched to a gene; V was cut back by 4 bases and J by 0 bases. Germline V lookup: CDR1 LGHNA, CDR2 YNFKEQ. Written as DNA, the CDR3 is TGTGCCAGCAGCCCGTTAGGGAGCGGGGGGTTTAGCTCCTACGAGCAGTACTTC. Protein sequence: CASSPLGSGGFSSYEQYF.

This sequence joins TRBV7-3 and TRBJ1-2; weak D call: TRBD1 (5 bases). Germline CDR1 is SGHTA and CDR2 is FQGTGA. The CDR3 is made up of 13 amino acids. Trimming cost V 7 bases and J 4 bases, with 13 bases left between them. CDR3 DNA sequence: TGTGCCAGCAACGCGACAGCATCCTATGGCTACACCTTC. Protein: CASNATASYGYTF. The full variable domain, completed using reference TRBV7-3 and TRBJ1-2, is GAGVSQTPSNKVTEKGKYVELRCDPISGHTALYWYRQSLGQGPEFLIYFQGTGAADDSGLPNDRFFAVRPEGSVSTLKIQRTERGDSAVYLCASNATASYGYTFGSGTRLTVV.

The chain carries TRBV3-1 (or the pseudogene TRBV3-2) and TRBJ2-7; D not certain. CDR3 length: 11 amino acids. Trimming cost V 2 bases and J 11 bases, with 10 bases left between them. Looked up from germline, CDR1 is LGHDT and CDR2 is YNNKEL (reference sequence). The CDR3 loop is CASSQLPSEYF. The CDR3 nucleotides read TGTGCCAGCAGCCAATTACCATCGGAGTACTTC.

This chain joins TRBV7-3 and TRBJ2-5; possibly TRBD2 for D (5 bases). Per germline, CDR1 SGHTA and CDR2 FQGTGA. The V end was cut by 2 bases, the J end by 5 bases, with 21 bases between. This CDR3 comprises 17 residues. Here the CDR3 DNA reads TGTGCCAGCAGCTTACAGTCCCCGACTACCCCTGGCGAGACCCAGTACTTC. Residues: CASSLQSPTTPGETQYF.

DNA of the CDR3: TGTGCCAGCAGCTTAGCGGCTAGCGGGGGGCAAGAGACCCAGTACTTC. It codes for CASSLAASGGQETQYF. This chain connects TRBV7-2 to TRBJ2-5; 11 bases are shared with TRBD2. This CDR3 comprises 16 residues. J gave up 2 bases and V 0 bases, and 2 bases lay outside the gene matches. Germline assignment: CDR1 SGHTA and CDR2 FQGNSA.

The chain couples TRBV5-1 to TRBJ2-7; 14 bases match TRBD2. Germline V gene lookup returns CDR1 SGHRS and CDR2 YFSETQ. This CDR3 is built from 18 residues. The trim removed 6 bases at V and 0 bases at J, leaving 11 bases unmatched. The CDR3 reads CASTRTSGGPHRSYEQYF. DNA for the CDR3: TGCGCCAGCACCCGGACTAGCGGGGGGCCACACCGCTCCTACGAGCAGTACTTC.

V and J are TRBV19 and TRBJ2-7, with 11 nucleotides matching TRBD2. After removal of 5 bases from V and 0 bases from J, the junction contained 9 bases not matched to a gene. Per germline, CDR1 LNHDA and CDR2 SQIVND (reference sequence). The CDR3 extends over 17 amino acids. CDR3 loop: CASSQSLLAGASYEQYF. CDR3 DNA sequence: TGTGCCAGTAGTCAAAGCCTACTAGCGGGGGCCTCCTACGAGCAGTACTTC.